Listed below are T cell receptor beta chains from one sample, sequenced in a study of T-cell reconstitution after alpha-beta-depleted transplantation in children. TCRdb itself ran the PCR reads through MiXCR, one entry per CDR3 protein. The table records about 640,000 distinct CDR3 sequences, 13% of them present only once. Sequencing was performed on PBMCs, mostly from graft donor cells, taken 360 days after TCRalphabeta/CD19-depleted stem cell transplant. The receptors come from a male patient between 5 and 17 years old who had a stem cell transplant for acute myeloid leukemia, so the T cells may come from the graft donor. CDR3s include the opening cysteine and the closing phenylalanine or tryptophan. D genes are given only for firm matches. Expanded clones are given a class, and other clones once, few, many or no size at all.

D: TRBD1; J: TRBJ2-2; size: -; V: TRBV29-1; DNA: TGCAGCGTCGGTGGGACAGGGGCGACCGGGGAGCTGTTTTTT; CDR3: CSVGGTGATGELFF
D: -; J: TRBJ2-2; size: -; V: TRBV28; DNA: TGTGCCACAAAAACGCCGGGACTTCGAAAGGACGACACCGGGGAGCTGTTTTTT; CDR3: CATKTPGLRKDDTGELFF
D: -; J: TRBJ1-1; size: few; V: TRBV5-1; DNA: TGCGCCAGCAGCTTACAGAGGGGGGCTGAAGCTTTCTTT; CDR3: CASSLQRGAEAFF
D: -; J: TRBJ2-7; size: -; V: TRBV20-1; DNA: TGCAGTGCTTTGGCTCAGGACTTCTCCTACGAGCAGTACTTC; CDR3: CSALAQDFSYEQYF
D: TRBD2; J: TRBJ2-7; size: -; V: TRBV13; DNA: TGTGCCAGCAGCCTCAAGGGTTTGGCGGGAGGTCCTCGCTCCTACGAGCAGTACTTC; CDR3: CASSLKGLAGGPRSYEQYF
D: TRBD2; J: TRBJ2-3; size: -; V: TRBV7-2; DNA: TGTGCCAGCAGCTTAGCTTTTTGGGGACTAGCGGCGCTCACAGATACGCAGTATTTT; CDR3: CASSLAFWGLAALTDTQYF
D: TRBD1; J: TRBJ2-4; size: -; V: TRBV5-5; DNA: TGTGCCAGCAGCTTGGCCCCTGGGACAGGGGGGAAAAACATTCAGTACTTC; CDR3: CASSLAPGTGGKNIQYF
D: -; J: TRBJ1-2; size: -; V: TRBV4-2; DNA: TGTGCCAGCACCTATGTAAGGGGGGCTAGAGGCTACACCTTC; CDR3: CASTYVRGARGYTF
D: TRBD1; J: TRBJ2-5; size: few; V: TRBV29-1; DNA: TGCAGCGTTGAATCCCACAGGGGGGAGACCCAGTACTTC; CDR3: CSVESHRGETQYF
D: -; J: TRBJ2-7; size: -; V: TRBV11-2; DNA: TGTGCCAGCAGCTTAGAAAGAGGGCCCGACCCGAATTCCTACGAGCAGTACTTC; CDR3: CASSLERGPDPNSYEQYF
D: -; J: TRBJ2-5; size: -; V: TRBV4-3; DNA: TGCGCCAGCATCCAAGATGGAAGGGGGAGGGAGACCCAGTACTTC; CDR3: CASIQDGRGRETQYF
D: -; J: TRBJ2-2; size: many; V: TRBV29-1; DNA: TGCAGCGTTCTGGGCAGCGGGGAGCTGTTTTTT; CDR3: CSVLGSGELFF
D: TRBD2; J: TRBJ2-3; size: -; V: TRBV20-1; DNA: TGCAGTGCTTGCGCTAGCGGGAACACAGATACGCAGTATTTT; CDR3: CSACASGNTDTQYF
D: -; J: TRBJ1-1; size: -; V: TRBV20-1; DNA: TGCAGTGTTAAGCAGGGCGTCACTGAAGCTTTCTTT; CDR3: CSVKQGVTEAFF
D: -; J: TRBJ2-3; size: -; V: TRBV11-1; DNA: TGTGCCAGCAGCTTACTATCCCCGGGACATCTATCCTATACGCAGTATTTT; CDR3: CASSLLSPGHLSYTQYF
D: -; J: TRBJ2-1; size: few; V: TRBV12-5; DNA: TGTGCTAGTGGTTTGCCTGCGCAACTGATCACCTACAACTCCTACAATGAGCAGTTCTTC; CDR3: CASGLPAQLITYNSYNEQFF
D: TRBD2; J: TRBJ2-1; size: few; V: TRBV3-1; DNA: TGTGCCAGCAGCCAAGCCCCGACTAGCGGGAGTCTCACCTTC; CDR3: CASSQAPTSGSLTF
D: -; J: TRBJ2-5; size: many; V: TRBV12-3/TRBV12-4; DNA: TGTGCCGGCTCAAGGGGGGTTCAAGAGACCCAGTACTTC; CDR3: CAGSRGVQETQYF
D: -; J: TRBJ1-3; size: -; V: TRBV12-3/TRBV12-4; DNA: TGTGCCAGCAGTCCCGTCGGGGGGGTGGCTGGAAACACCATATATTTT; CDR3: CASSPVGGVAGNTIYF
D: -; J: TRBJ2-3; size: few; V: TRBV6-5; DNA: TGTGCCAGCAGTTACTCGACGGGGGTAGGGGTGGATACGCAGTATTTT; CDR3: CASSYSTGVGVDTQYF
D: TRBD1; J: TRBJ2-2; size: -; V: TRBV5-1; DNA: TGCGCCAGCAGCCTCACAGGGGCGTGGACCGGGGAGCTGTTTTTT; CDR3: CASSLTGAWTGELFF
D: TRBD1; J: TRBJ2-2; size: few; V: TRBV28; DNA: TGTGCCAGCACCACCAACAGGGGGCCTTGGGGGGAGCTGTTTTTT; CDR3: CASTTNRGPWGELFF
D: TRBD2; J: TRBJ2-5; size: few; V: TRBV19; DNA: TGTGCCAGTAGGACTAGCGGTTTGGAGACCCAGTACTTC; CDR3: CASRTSGLETQYF
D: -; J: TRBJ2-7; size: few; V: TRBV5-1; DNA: TGCGCCAGCAGCGCTGATCTTACCTACGAGCAGTACTTC; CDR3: CASSADLTYEQYF
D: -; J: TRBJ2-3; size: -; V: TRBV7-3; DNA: TGTGCCAGCAGCTCATTGTCGGGGCAGGGGGGTGGAGCAGATACGCAGTATTTT; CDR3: CASSSLSGQGGGADTQYF
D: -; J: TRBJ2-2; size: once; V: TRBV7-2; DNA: TGTGCCACCCGCCCAAGGGGGTGGGCCGGGGAGCTGGTTTTT; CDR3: CATRPRGWAGELVF
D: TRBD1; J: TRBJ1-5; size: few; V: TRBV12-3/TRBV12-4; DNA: TGTGCCAGCAGTCGACAGGGGGTGGTTTATGCGGGTCAGCCCCAGCATTTT; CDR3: CASSRQGVVYAGQPQHF
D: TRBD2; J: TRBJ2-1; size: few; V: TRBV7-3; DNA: TGTGCCAGCAGCCGCATCCCCCGGGCTAGCGGGAGTGTAAGGGGAGATGAGCAGTTCTTC; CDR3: CASSRIPRASGSVRGDEQFF
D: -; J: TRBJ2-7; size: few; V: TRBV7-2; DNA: TGTGCCAGCAGCTTAACTTTAGCCTACGAGCAGTACTTC; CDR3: CASSLTLAYEQYF
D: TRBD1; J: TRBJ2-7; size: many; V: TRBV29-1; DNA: TGCAGCGTAATACCCCGATGGGGGACAGTCCTCAGGGGGAATCTCTACGAGCAGTACTTC; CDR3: CSVIPRWGTVLRGNLYEQYF
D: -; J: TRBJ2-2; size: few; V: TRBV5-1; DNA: TGCGCCAGCAGCTTGGTCAGTAGGGGGGACACCGGGGAGCTGTTTTTT; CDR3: CASSLVSRGDTGELFF
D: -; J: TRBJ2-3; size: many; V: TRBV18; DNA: TGTGCCAGCTCACCACCGGGAGATACGCAGTATTTT; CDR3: CASSPPGDTQYF
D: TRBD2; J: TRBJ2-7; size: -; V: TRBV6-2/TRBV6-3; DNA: TGTGCCAGCAGCAAGACTAGCGCCTTGTTTTCCGAGCAGTACTTC; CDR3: CASSKTSALFSEQYF
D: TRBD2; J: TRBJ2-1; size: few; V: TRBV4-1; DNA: TGCGCCAGCAGCCAAGGGGTACCGGGACTAGCGGGTTTTCACTACAATGAGCAGTTCTTC; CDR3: CASSQGVPGLAGFHYNEQFF
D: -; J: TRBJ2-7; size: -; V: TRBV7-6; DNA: TGTGCCAGCAGCTTAGAACAGCGATTCTACGAGCAGTACTTC; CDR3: CASSLEQRFYEQYF
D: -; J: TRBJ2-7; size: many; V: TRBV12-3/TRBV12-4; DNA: TGTGCCAGCAGTGGGACCCTGACGGTGAGCTCCTACGAGCAGTACTTC; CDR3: CASSGTLTVSSYEQYF
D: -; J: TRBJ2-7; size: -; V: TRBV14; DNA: TGTGCCAGCAGCCATCTTAAAGAGGTACCGTCCGGGCCCTCGGAGGAGCAGTACTTC; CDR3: CASSHLKEVPSGPSEEQYF
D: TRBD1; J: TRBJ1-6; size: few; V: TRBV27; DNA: TGTGCCAGCAGTATAACCGGGACAGGTTTGTCACCCCTCCACTTT; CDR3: CASSITGTGLSPLHF
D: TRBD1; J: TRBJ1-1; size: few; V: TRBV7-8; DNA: TGTGCCAGCAGCTTCACATGGCAGGGGGCTCGGGGCACTGAAGCTTTCTTT; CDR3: CASSFTWQGARGTEAFF
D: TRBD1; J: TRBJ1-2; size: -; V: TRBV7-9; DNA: TGTGCCAGCAGCGGTGGGGCAGGGGGCCTCTATGGCTACACCTTC; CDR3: CASSGGAGGLYGYTF
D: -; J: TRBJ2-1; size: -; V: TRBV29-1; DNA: TGCAGCGTTGAGGGTCGAGCTGAGCAGTTCTTC; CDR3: CSVEGRAEQFF
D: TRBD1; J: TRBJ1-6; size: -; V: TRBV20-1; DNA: TGCAGTGCCACCGACAGGGGTTATAATTCACCCCTCCACTTT; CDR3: CSATDRGYNSPLHF
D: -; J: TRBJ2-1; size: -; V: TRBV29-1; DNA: TGCAGCGTGGTCAGAAAACACAATGAGCAGTTCTTC; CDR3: CSVVRKHNEQFF
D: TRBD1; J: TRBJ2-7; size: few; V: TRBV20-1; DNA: TGCAGTGGTTCCGACAGGGTAAACATCTACGAGCAGTACTTC; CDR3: CSGSDRVNIYEQYF
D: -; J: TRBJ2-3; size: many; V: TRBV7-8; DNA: TGTGCCAGCAGCTTACGCCCGGACGGGAACACAGATACGCAGTATTTT; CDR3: CASSLRPDGNTDTQYF
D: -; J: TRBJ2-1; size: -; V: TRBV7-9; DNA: TGTGCCAGCAGCTTATCAGGGCGGGCGAGCGGGTACAATGAGCAGTTCTTC; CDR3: CASSLSGRASGYNEQFF
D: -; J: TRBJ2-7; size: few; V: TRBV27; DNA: TGTGCCAGCAGCCCCCCCAGCAGGGTAGGCGAGCAGTACTTC; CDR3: CASSPPSRVGEQYF
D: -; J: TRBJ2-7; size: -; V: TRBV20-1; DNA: TGCAGTGCCGGAACAGTCGACTACGAGCAGTACTTC; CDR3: CSAGTVDYEQYF
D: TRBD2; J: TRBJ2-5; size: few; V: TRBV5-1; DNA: TGCGCCAGCAGCTTCGTCGGGACTAGCGGGGCAGAGACCCAGTACTTC; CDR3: CASSFVGTSGAETQYF
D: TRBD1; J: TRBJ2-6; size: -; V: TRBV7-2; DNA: TGTGCCAGCAGCTTAGCGGCGACAGGGGCTGGGGCCAACGTCCTGACTTTC; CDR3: CASSLAATGAGANVLTF
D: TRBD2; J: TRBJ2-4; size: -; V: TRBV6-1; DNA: TGTGCCAGCAGTGAAGCGCTCTGGACTAGCGGGGTTCAGTACTTC; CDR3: CASSEALWTSGVQYF
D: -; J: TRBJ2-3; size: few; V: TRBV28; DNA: TGTGCCAGCAGTTCTTGGACGGGCATGGTAGCGGTTAATACGCAGTATTTT; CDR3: CASSSWTGMVAVNTQYF